This is a list of T cell receptor beta chains from one sample in a study of technical replicates of blood from four donors. This table comes from immunoSEQ multiplex PCR, and its TCRdb copy is limited to in-frame clones, with some not included. The sample holds nearly 70,000 clones, roughly nine tenths seen once. The sample taken for sequencing was T cells isolated from PBMCs. These receptors all come from a human donor in good health. The CDR3 runs from the conserved cysteine through the conserved F or W. The D gene is left open where the match is weak. Not every row has a clone size; where given, it reads once, few, many or a size class.

d_gene: .; v_gene: TRBV11-3; abundance: .; j_gene: TRBJ1-1; CDR3nt: TGTGCCAGCAGCCCCCCAGGGGAGAGCGTTTTCTTT; CDR3aa: CASSPPGESVFF
d_gene: TRBD2; v_gene: TRBV6-6; abundance: few; j_gene: TRBJ2-3; CDR3nt: TGTGCAGCCGGGACTAGGCGAGATACGCAGTATTTT; CDR3aa: CAAGTRRDTQYF
d_gene: TRBD1; v_gene: TRBV19; abundance: .; j_gene: TRBJ2-1; CDR3nt: TGTGCCAGTAGTATAACCGCCGGGACAGGGAATTCCTACAATGAGCAGTTCTTC; CDR3aa: CASSITAGTGNSYNEQFF
d_gene: .; v_gene: TRBV27; abundance: once; j_gene: TRBJ1-1; CDR3nt: TGTGCCAGCAGTTTAGAACTCCGGGGCACTGAAGCTTTCTTT; CDR3aa: CASSLELRGTEAFF
d_gene: TRBD1; v_gene: TRBV28; abundance: .; j_gene: TRBJ1-5; CDR3nt: TGTGCCAGCAGTCCCTTGCAGGGGGCCAGCAATCAGCCCCAGCATTTT; CDR3aa: CASSPLQGASNQPQHF
d_gene: .; v_gene: TRBV6-1; abundance: .; j_gene: TRBJ2-7; CDR3nt: TGTGCCAGCAGTCCACAAGTTAAGTACGAGCAGTACTTC; CDR3aa: CASSPQVKYEQYF
d_gene: TRBD2; v_gene: TRBV2; abundance: .; j_gene: TRBJ2-7; CDR3nt: TGTGCCAGCAGAGGGGGACTAGGGTTTTCATACGAGCAGTACTTC; CDR3aa: CASRGGLGFSYEQYF
d_gene: .; v_gene: TRBV20-1; abundance: .; j_gene: TRBJ1-4; CDR3nt: TGCAGTGCTAGACGGAATGAAAAACTGTTTTTT; CDR3aa: CSARRNEKLFF
d_gene: .; v_gene: TRBV6-1; abundance: .; j_gene: TRBJ1-5; CDR3nt: TGTGCCAGCAGTGAAGCTGCAGGGTATAGCAATCAGCCCCAGCATTTT; CDR3aa: CASSEAAGYSNQPQHF
d_gene: .; v_gene: TRBV28; abundance: .; j_gene: TRBJ2-3; CDR3nt: TGTGCCAGCAGTTTACTATTCCAGGGGCCTCCTAGCACAGATACGCAGTATTTT; CDR3aa: CASSLLFQGPPSTDTQYF
d_gene: .; v_gene: TRBV28; abundance: .; j_gene: TRBJ2-5; CDR3nt: TGTGCCAGCAGTTTCACGGGAGAAGTAGGAGGAGAGACCCAGTACTTC; CDR3aa: CASSFTGEVGGETQYF
d_gene: .; v_gene: TRBV5-6; abundance: .; j_gene: TRBJ2-3; CDR3nt: TGTGCCAGCAGCAGAATACTAGACACAGATACGCAGTATTTT; CDR3aa: CASSRILDTDTQYF
d_gene: .; v_gene: TRBV27; abundance: .; j_gene: TRBJ1-2; CDR3nt: TGTGCCAGCAGTTTATTCGGGGAAAGGGACTATGGCTACACCTTC; CDR3aa: CASSLFGERDYGYTF
d_gene: TRBD2; v_gene: TRBV2; abundance: .; j_gene: TRBJ2-7; CDR3nt: TGTGCCACCCCTAGGCTAGCGGGAAGGTACGAGCAGTACTTC; CDR3aa: CATPRLAGRYEQYF
d_gene: TRBD1; v_gene: TRBV18; abundance: .; j_gene: TRBJ1-5; CDR3nt: TGTGCCAGCTCCTTTAGCCAGGGGGCTACTCAACCCCAGCATTTT; CDR3aa: CASSFSQGATQPQHF
d_gene: TRBD2; v_gene: TRBV29-1; abundance: .; j_gene: TRBJ2-3; CDR3nt: TGCAGCGCTAGGACTAGCGGGGAGGATACGCAGTATTTT; CDR3aa: CSARTSGEDTQYF
d_gene: TRBD1; v_gene: TRBV7-3; abundance: .; j_gene: TRBJ2-1; CDR3nt: TGTGCCAGCAGCCCTTACAGGGGGCTCGACAATGAGCAGTTCTTC; CDR3aa: CASSPYRGLDNEQFF
d_gene: TRBD1; v_gene: TRBV6-4; abundance: .; j_gene: TRBJ2-3; CDR3nt: TGTGCCAGCAGTGAAGAACAGGGGGACGATACGCAGTATTTT; CDR3aa: CASSEEQGDDTQYF
d_gene: .; v_gene: TRBV7-3; abundance: .; j_gene: TRBJ2-3; CDR3nt: TGTGCCAGCAGCTTAACTGTCCAGGGCGCAGATACGCAGTATTTT; CDR3aa: CASSLTVQGADTQYF
d_gene: TRBD2; v_gene: TRBV7-8; abundance: .; j_gene: TRBJ2-1; CDR3nt: TGTGCCAGCAGCTTAACCGGGAGGGCCAATGAGCAGTTCTTC; CDR3aa: CASSLTGRANEQFF
d_gene: .; v_gene: TRBV7-7; abundance: .; j_gene: TRBJ2-7; CDR3nt: TGTGCTAGCAGCTTAGGGGACACCTACGAGCAGTACTTC; CDR3aa: CASSLGDTYEQYF
d_gene: .; v_gene: TRBV28; abundance: once; j_gene: TRBJ1-1; CDR3nt: TGTGCCACCGCTCGGAGGTACACTGAAGCTTTCTTT; CDR3aa: CATARRYTEAFF
d_gene: .; v_gene: TRBV5-6; abundance: .; j_gene: TRBJ1-1; CDR3nt: TGTGCCAGCAGCTTGGCCTTGGGGGGAGCAGCTTTCTTT; CDR3aa: CASSLALGGAAFF
d_gene: .; v_gene: TRBV6-1; abundance: .; j_gene: TRBJ1-5; CDR3nt: TGTGCCACCCGAGGGCCAGAGAACAATCAGCCCCAGCATTTT; CDR3aa: CATRGPENNQPQHF
d_gene: TRBD2; v_gene: TRBV9; abundance: .; j_gene: TRBJ2-1; CDR3nt: TGTGCCAGCAGCCTTAGCGGGGCAAATGAGCAGTTCTTC; CDR3aa: CASSLSGANEQFF
d_gene: .; v_gene: TRBV7-2; abundance: once; j_gene: TRBJ1-4; CDR3nt: TGTGCCAGCAGCGCCGAGTTAGGGGAACTGTTTTTT; CDR3aa: CASSAELGELFF
d_gene: .; v_gene: TRBV5-1; abundance: .; j_gene: TRBJ1-3; CDR3nt: TGCGCCAGCAGCTCCACAGGCTCTGGAAACACCATATATTTT; CDR3aa: CASSSTGSGNTIYF
d_gene: .; v_gene: TRBV19; abundance: .; j_gene: TRBJ2-1; CDR3nt: TGTGCCAGTAGTATCTTGGTAGCTCTCTACAATGAGCAGTTCTTC; CDR3aa: CASSILVALYNEQFF